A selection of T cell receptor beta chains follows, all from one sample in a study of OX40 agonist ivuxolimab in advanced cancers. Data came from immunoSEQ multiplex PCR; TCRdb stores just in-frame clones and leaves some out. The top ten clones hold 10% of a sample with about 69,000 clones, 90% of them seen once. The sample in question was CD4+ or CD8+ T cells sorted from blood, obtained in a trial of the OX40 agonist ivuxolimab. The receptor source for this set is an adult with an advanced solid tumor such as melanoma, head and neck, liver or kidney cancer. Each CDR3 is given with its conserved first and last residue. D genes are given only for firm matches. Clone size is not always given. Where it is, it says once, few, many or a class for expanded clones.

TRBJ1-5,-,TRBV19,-,TGTGCCACTCATCGGAGTGGGGTATATATGAGCAATCAGCCCCAGCATTTT,CATHRSGVYMSNQPQHF
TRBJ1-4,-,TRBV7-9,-,TGTGCCAGCAGCTTTGGGTCTTCAAATGAAAAACTGTTTTTT,CASSFGSSNEKLFF
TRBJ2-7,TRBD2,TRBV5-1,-,TGCGCCAGCAGCTTGGCACCGGGACTAGCGGTGGCCTACGAGCAGTACTTC,CASSLAPGLAVAYEQYF
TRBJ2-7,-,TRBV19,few,TGTGCCAGTAGTATCGGTGGACTCGAGTACGAGCAGTACTTC,CASSIGGLEYEQYF
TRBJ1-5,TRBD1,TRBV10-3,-,TGTGCCATCAGCGACAGGGTTGGAGAAAATCAGCCCCAGCATTTT,CAISDRVGENQPQHF
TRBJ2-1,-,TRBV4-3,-,TGCGCCAGCAGCCAAGAGTATGCCTACAATGAGCAGTTCTTC,CASSQEYAYNEQFF
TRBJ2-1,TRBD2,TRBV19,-,TGTGCCAGTAGCTATCTAGCGGGGAATGAGCAGTTCTTC,CASSYLAGNEQFF
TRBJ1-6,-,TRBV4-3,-,TGCGCCAGCGCTGCTTCGACGAATTCACCCCTCCACTTT,CASAASTNSPLHF
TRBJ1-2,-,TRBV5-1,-,TGCGCCAGCAGCTTGGAAGGGGCTAACTATGGCTACACCTTC,CASSLEGANYGYTF
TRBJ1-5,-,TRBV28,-,TGTGCCAGCAGTTTACGGTTAAATAGCAATCAGCCCCAGCATTTT,CASSLRLNSNQPQHF
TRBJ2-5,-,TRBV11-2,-,TGTGCCAGCAGCAAAAGAGAGTGGGCGAGGGAGACCCAGTACTTC,CASSKREWARETQYF
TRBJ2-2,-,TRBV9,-,TGTGCCAGCACCCAGCGACCCGCGAACACCGGGGAGCTGTTTTTT,CASTQRPANTGELFF
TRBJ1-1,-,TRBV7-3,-,TGTGCCAGCAGCGACAGGCGGAACACTGAAGCTTTCTTT,CASSDRRNTEAFF
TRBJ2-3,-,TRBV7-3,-,TGTGCCAGCAGCGGGAGTTACACAGATACGCAGTATTTT,CASSGSYTDTQYF
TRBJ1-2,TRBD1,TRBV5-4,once,TGTGCCAGCAGACCCTCAGGGACAGGGTATGGCTACACCTTC,CASRPSGTGYGYTF
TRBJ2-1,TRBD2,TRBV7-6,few,TGTGCCAGCAGCTTGACTAGCGGGTGGTACAATGAGCAGTTCTTC,CASSLTSGWYNEQFF
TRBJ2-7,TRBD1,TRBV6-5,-,TGTGCCAGCAGAAGCACAGGGGGCTCCCCCTACGAGCAGTACTTC,CASRSTGGSPYEQYF
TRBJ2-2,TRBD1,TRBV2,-,TGTGCCAGCAGGTACAGGGGGAACACCGGGGAGCTGTTTTTT,CASRYRGNTGELFF
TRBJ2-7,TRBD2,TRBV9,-,TGTGCCAGCAGCTCGACCGCCGGGACTAGCGTCTACGAGCAGTACTTC,CASSSTAGTSVYEQYF
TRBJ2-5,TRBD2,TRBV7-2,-,TGTGCCAGCAGCTTAGGGATAGCGGGAGGGTCGGAGACCCAGTACTTC,CASSLGIAGGSETQYF
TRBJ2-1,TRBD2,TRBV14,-,TGTGCCAGCAGCCAAGGACTAGCGGGAGATGGGCTACACAATGAGCAGTTCTTC,CASSQGLAGDGLHNEQFF
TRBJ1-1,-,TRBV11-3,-,TGTGCCAGCAGCTTAGCAGGGACTGAAGCTTTCTTT,CASSLAGTEAFF
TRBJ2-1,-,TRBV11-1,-,TGTGCCAGCAGCGCACAGGCTGGCCGAAATGAGCAGTTCTTC,CASSAQAGRNEQFF
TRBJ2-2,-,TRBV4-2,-,TGTGCCAGCAGCCAAGGGGGGCCCGGGGAGCTGTTTTTT,CASSQGGPGELFF
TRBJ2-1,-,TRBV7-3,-,TGTGCCAGCAGCTTAACCGGCGATGAGCAGTTCTTC,CASSLTGDEQFF
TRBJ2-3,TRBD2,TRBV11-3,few,TGTGCCAGCAGCCCCCGGGAGGAGGGAGATACGCAGTATTTT,CASSPREEGDTQYF
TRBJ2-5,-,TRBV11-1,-,TGTGCCAGCAGCGGATGGACAACCCAAGAGACCCAGTACTTC,CASSGWTTQETQYF
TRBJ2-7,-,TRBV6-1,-,TGTGCCAGCAGTCGGAGGGGGGTAGGGGGCCTCGAGCAGTACTTC,CASSRRGVGGLEQYF
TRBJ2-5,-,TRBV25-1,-,TGTGCCAGCAGTGATTCGGACCACCGGGAGACCCAGTACTTC,CASSDSDHRETQYF
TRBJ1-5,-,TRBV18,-,TGTGCCAGCTCACCAACCCTGACCGGCGAGCCCCAGCATTTT,CASSPTLTGEPQHF
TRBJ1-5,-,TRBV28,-,TGTGCCAGCAGTTTGGAACAGGCAAATCAGCCCCAGCATTTT,CASSLEQANQPQHF
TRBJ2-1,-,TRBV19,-,TGTGCCAGTAGAGACAGTAACTCCTACAATGAGCAGTTCTTC,CASRDSNSYNEQFF
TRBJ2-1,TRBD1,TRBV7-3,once,TGTGCCAGCAGCTCCGGACAGGGCAATGAGCAGTTCTTC,CASSSGQGNEQFF
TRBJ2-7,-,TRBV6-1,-,TGTGCCAGCCGACAGGCCTACGAGCAGTACTTC,CASRQAYEQYF
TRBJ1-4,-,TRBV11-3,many,TGTGCCAGCAGCTCCGGGACGGATAATGAAAAACTGTTTTTT,CASSSGTDNEKLFF
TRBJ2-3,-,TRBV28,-,TGTGCCAGCAGTTTATTCCCCCTGCGAGGTGCAGATACGCAGTATTTT,CASSLFPLRGADTQYF
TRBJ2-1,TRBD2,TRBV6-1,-,TGTGCCAGCAGTGTTACTAGCGCCCTCTCCTACAATGAGCAGTTCTTC,CASSVTSALSYNEQFF
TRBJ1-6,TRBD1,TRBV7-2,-,TGTGCCAGCAGCTCTTACAGGGGACCACCCCTCCACTTT,CASSSYRGPPLHF
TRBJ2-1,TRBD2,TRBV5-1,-,TGCGCCAGCAGTTCGGGACTAGGGAATGGAAACAATGAGCAGTTCTTC,CASSSGLGNGNNEQFF
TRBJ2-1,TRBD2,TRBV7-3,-,TGTGCCAGCAGCTTCAAAGCGGGAGGGCCGAATGAGCAGTTCTTC,CASSFKAGGPNEQFF
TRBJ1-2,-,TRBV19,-,TGTGCCAGTAGTATAGATCGGGTGGCAGGGGAGGACTATGGCTACACCTTC,CASSIDRVAGEDYGYTF
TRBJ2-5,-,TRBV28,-,TGTGCCAGCAGTTTTACGGCAGGGAGACAAGAGACCCAGTACTTC,CASSFTAGRQETQYF
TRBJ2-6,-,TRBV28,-,TGTGCCAGCATTCAGTCCTCCTCTGGGGCCAACGTCCTGACTTTC,CASIQSSSGANVLTF
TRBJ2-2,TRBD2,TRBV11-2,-,TGTGCCAGCAGCCCCCGGGACTATCAAACGACCGGGGAGCTGTTTTTT,CASSPRDYQTTGELFF
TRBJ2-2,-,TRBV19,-,TGTGCCAGTAGCGCGGGACCAAACACCGGGGAGCTGTTTTTT,CASSAGPNTGELFF
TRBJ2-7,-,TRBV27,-,TGTGCCAGCAGTTTTGCCCCGGCAGTTAACTCCTACGAGCAGTACTTC,CASSFAPAVNSYEQYF
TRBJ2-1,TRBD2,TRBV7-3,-,TGTGCCAGCAGCTTAGATGCTAGCGGGAGGTACAATGAGCAGTTCTTC,CASSLDASGRYNEQFF
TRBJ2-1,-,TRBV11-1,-,TGTGCCAGCAGCTTAGAACGTCTTAATGAGCAGTTCTTC,CASSLERLNEQFF
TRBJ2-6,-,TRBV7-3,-,TGTGCCAGCAGCAAAGAGGGGTTTAGTGGGGCCAACGTCCTGACTTTC,CASSKEGFSGANVLTF
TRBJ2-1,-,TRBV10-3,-,TGTGCCATCAGGGACTATAGGGATGAGCAGTTCTTC,CAIRDYRDEQFF
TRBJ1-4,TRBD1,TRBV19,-,TGTGCCAGTAGCCAGGGGGCACTTGGGGCTAATGAAAAACTGTTTTTT,CASSQGALGANEKLFF
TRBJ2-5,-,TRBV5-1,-,TGCGCCAGCAGCTTGTCGGGGGAGTGGCAAGAGACCCAGTACTTC,CASSLSGEWQETQYF
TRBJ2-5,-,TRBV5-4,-,TGTGCCAGCAGCTTGGGACAGCTGAATAAAAAACTACAAGAGACCCAGTACTTC,CASSLGQLNKKLQETQYF
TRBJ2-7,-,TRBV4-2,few,TGTGCCAGCAGCCAAGGCCCGGACCCGGGGGCCTACGAGCAGTACTTC,CASSQGPDPGAYEQYF
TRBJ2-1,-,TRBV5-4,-,TGTGCCAGCAGCACGGGCGGAGGGGCCAGCTCCTACAATGAGCAGTTCTTC,CASSTGGGASSYNEQFF
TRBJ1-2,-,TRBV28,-,TGTGCCAGCAGGGACAGTGTCGGCTATGGCTACACCTTC,CASRDSVGYGYTF
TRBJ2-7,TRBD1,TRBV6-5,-,TGTGCCAGCAGCCGGACGACAGGGAACGAGCAGTACTTC,CASSRTTGNEQYF
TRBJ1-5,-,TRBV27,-,TGTGCCAGCAGTCCAACCGGGACACAGTATCAGCCCCAGCATTTT,CASSPTGTQYQPQHF
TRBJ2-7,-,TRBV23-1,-,TGCGCCAGCAGTCAATCGAGGGGAAACTACGAGCAGTACTTC,CASSQSRGNYEQYF
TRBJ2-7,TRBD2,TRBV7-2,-,TGTGCCAGCAGCATCACCGGGACTAGCCCCCTCGAGCAGTACTTC,CASSITGTSPLEQYF